This passage covers 20 T cell receptor beta chains from one sample sequenced in a study of T cell clones after liver transplantation (dated by TCRdb to between 2018 and 2021). Library preparation was by the immunoSEQ multiplex PCR assay. The immuneACCESS repertoire file appears here via TCRdb, limited to in-frame rearrangements. These files lack a portion of the clones; in checked studies, under half of the deficit traces to unresolved V genes, and the cause of the others is not known. Counted in this sample were 70,000 or so clones; over 90% of them appeared once. The top ten constitute 0.9% to 1% of the sample. The sample consisted of CD4+ T cells from blood, taken less than 27 months after liver transplant. These receptor sequences come from a human patient who received a liver transplant. The graft donor may be the source of some T cells after a transplant.

The rearrangement links TRBV2 to TRBJ2-4, with D perhaps TRBD1 (5 bases). Germline V CDR1 and CDR2: SNHLY, FYNNEI. This CDR3 contains 13 residues. V was clipped by 6 bases and J by 8 bases, with 14 bases between them. CDR3 nucleotide sequence: TGTGCCAGCAGCGCACTGGGGCTGGACATTCAGTACTTC. Translation gives CASSALGLDIQYF.

The chain combines TRBV6-1 with TRBJ1-4; a weak D match, TRBD1 (6 bases). The length of the CDR3 is 17 residues. V lost 1 base to trimming and J lost 10 bases, with 22 bases between them. Germline-derived CDR1 and CDR2 are MNHNS and SASEGT. This chain's CDR3 is CASSEVYPRQGGGKLFF. The CDR3 DNA is TGTGCCAGCAGTGAAGTCTACCCCCGCCAGGGAGGGGGAAAACTGTTTTTT.

For this clone: Other DNA sequences from this sample encode an identical CDR3 as well. The J gene is TRBJ2-5, the V gene TRBV28; D is uncertain. Trimming stripped 2 bases from V and 5 bases from J, with 9 bases between. Germline-derived CDR1 and CDR2 are MDHEN and SYDVKM. The CDR3 consists of 13 residues. The CDR3 loop reads CASSLGPRETQYF. DNA of the CDR3: TGTGCCAGCAGTTTAGGGCCGCGGGAGACCCAGTACTTC.

The chain joins TRBV7-3 to TRBJ2-1; TRBD2 matches at 9 bases. The CDR3 has 13 residues. With V trimmed by 4 bases and J by 9 bases, 4 bases remained unmatched. The germline CDR1 and CDR2 sequences are SGHTA and FQGTGA. Written as DNA, the CDR3 is TGTGCCAGCAGCTCCGGGACTAGCCGTGAGCAGTTCTTC. This encodes CASSSGTSREQFF.

J is TRBJ2-7 and V is TRBV4-3; 9 positions agree with TRBD2. The CDR3 consists of 16 residues. CDR1 and CDR2 from the germline V gene are LGHNA and YSLEER. V was clipped by 1 base and J by 5 bases; unmatched bases: 9. DNA of the CDR3: TGCGCCAGCAGCCAAGTTCTTAGCGGGAGCCCCCACGAGCAGTACTTC. Its protein is CASSQVLSGSPHEQYF.

The V and J genes are TRBV7-3 and TRBJ2-5; 7 nucleotides match TRBD2. Germline V gene sequence: CDR1 SGHTA, CDR2 FQGTGA. Unmatched junction bases numbered 14, after V lost 5 bases and J lost 5 bases. The CDR3 has 16 amino acids. CDR3 coding DNA: TGTGCCAGCAGCCCTTTAAGGCTAATGGGAGGGGAGACCCAGTACTTC. Protein: CASSPLRLMGGETQYF.

This chain links TRBV5-1 with TRBJ2-2; D is ambiguous. This CDR3 is 15 amino acids long. Trimming took off 2 bases at V and 1 base at J, with 9 bases between the two ends. Per germline, CDR1 SGHRS and CDR2 YFSETQ. CDR3 DNA sequence: TGCGCCAGCAGCTTAGTTATCGGGAACACCGGGGAGCTGTTTTTT. Amino acid sequence: CASSLVIGNTGELFF.

The chain joins TRBV7-2 to TRBJ2-4, with a possible D match to TRBD2 (5 bases). The CDR3 contains 11 residues. V was cut by 3 bases and J by 9 bases, with 6 bases left in between. The germline V gene encodes CDR1 SGHTA and CDR2 FQGNSA. CDR3 nucleotide sequence: TGTGCCAGCAGCTTTAGCGTCATTCAGTACTTC. This translates into CASSFSVIQYF.

The chain combines TRBV9 with TRBJ1-1, with no clear D. Between the trimmed V and J ends, which lost 0 bases and 4 bases, there was a span of 10 bases. In germline, CDR1 is SGDLS, CDR2 YYNGEE. CDR3 length: 14 residues. CDR3 amino acids: CASSVVVGSTEAFF. The DNA of the CDR3 is TGTGCCAGCAGCGTAGTTGTAGGGAGCACTGAAGCTTTCTTT.

This chain uses TRBV27 with TRBJ2-1, with 8 bases that match TRBD2. Germline assignment: CDR1 MNHEY and CDR2 SMNVEV (reference sequence). This CDR3 has 15 residues. After removal of 1 base from V and 9 bases from J, the junction contained 8 bases not matched to a gene. The CDR3 protein is CASSLFPGGPSEQFF. As DNA, the CDR3 is TGTGCCAGCAGTTTATTTCCGGGAGGGCCATCTGAGCAGTTCTTC.

The chain employs TRBV19 and TRBJ1-2, with 9 nucleotides matching TRBD1. Looked up from germline, CDR1 is LNHDA and CDR2 is SQIVND (reference sequence). The CDR3 runs 15 residues. J was trimmed by 2 bases and V by 5 bases; bases with no gene match: 6. In DNA, the CDR3 is TGTGCCAGTAGTGTCACCGGGACAGGGAACTATGGCTACACCTTC. Translation gives CASSVTGTGNYGYTF.

The chain links TRBV2 to TRBJ1-1; D gene ambiguous. CDR1 SNHLY and CDR2 FYNNEI come from the germline V gene. V dropped 4 bases and J dropped 0 bases, with 6 bases sitting between them. There are 13 residues in the CDR3. This CDR3 is CASSGYMNTEAFF. CDR3 nucleotide sequence: TGTGCCAGCAGTGGATACATGAACACTGAAGCTTTCTTT.

This chain links TRBV5-8 with TRBJ2-7; 9 bases are shared with TRBD1. CDR1 and CDR2 from the germline V gene are SGHTS and YDEGEE. The CDR3 length is 14 residues. V trimming: 4 bases; J trimming: 4 bases; junction bases outside the gene matches: 6. CDR3 coding DNA: TGTGCCAGCAGCCGTGGACAGGGGATGTACGAGCAGTACTTC. Amino acid sequence: CASSRGQGMYEQYF. The variable domain in full, with the rest retrieved from reference TRBV5-8 and TRBJ2-7, is EAGVTQSPTHLIKTRGQQATLRCSPISGHTSVYWYQQALGLGLQFLLWYDEGEERNRGNFPPRFSGRQFPNYSSELNVNALELEDSALYLCASSRGQGMYEQYFGPGTRLTVT.

The J gene is TRBJ2-7, the V gene TRBV11-2; TRBD2 agrees at 8 bases. The V gene's germline CDR1 is SGHAT and CDR2 FQNNGV. The CDR3 is 18 amino acids. V gave up 4 bases and J gave up 3 bases; unmatched junction bases: 17. This chain's CDR3 is CASSSTSPLAGDYYEQYF. CDR3 sequence (DNA): TGTGCCAGCAGCTCCACAAGCCCTCTAGCGGGTGACTACTACGAGCAGTACTTC.

The chain combines TRBV11-2 with TRBJ2-7; D is perhaps TRBD1 (5 bases). The CDR3 runs to 12 residues. Between the trimmed V and J ends, which lost 1 base and 9 bases, there was a span of 10 bases. Per the germline V gene, CDR1 is SGHAT and CDR2 is FQNNGV. CDR3 coding DNA: TGTGCCAGCAGCTTAGGGCAGGGAAGGCAGTACTTC. It specifies CASSLGQGRQYF.

V and J are TRBV19 and TRBJ2-5, with a possible D match to TRBD1 (7 bases). The CDR3 sequence is 15 residues long. V lost 4 bases to trimming and J lost 2 bases, with 14 bases between them. Germline V lookup: CDR1 LNHDA, CDR2 SQIVND (reference sequence). CDR3 DNA sequence: TGTGCCAGTAGTAAGGGGGGCAGGGGGCAAGAGACCCAGTACTTC. Translated, it gives CASSKGGRGQETQYF. Filled out from reference TRBV19 and TRBJ2-5, the complete variable domain reads DGGITQSPKYLFRKEGQNVTLSCEQNLNHDAMYWYRQDPGQGLRLIYYSQIVNDFQKGDIAEGYSVSREKKESFPLTVTSAQKNPTAFYLCASSKGGRGQETQYFGPGTRLLVL.

The CDR3 coding sequence is TGTGCCAGCAGCGTTCTAAGCGGGAGTGGGAATGAGCAGTTCTTC. Residues: CASSVLSGSGNEQFF. The rearrangement joins TRBV9 to TRBJ2-1, with 8 bases fitting TRBD2. Germline V gene sequence: CDR1 SGDLS, CDR2 YYNGEE. The CDR3 contains 15 residues. Unmatched junction bases numbered 8, after V lost 2 bases and J lost 7 bases.

V usage is TRBV12-5 and J usage is TRBJ1-2; 11 bases match TRBD1. Per germline, CDR1 LGHNT and CDR2 FRNRAP. This CDR3 has 19 residues. J gave up 5 bases and V 0 bases, and 14 bases lay outside the gene matches. The CDR3 DNA sequence: TGTGCTAGTGGTTTGGTATTAGGGCGATCGGACAGGGGGCATTATGGCTACACCTTC. Its protein product is CASGLVLGRSDRGHYGYTF.

This clone appeared a single time. The rearrangement uses TRBV28 and TRBJ1-1, with 8 bases identical to TRBD1. Germline V gene data show CDR1 as MDHEN and CDR2 as SYDVKM. This CDR3 is built from 15 residues. V dropped 5 bases and J dropped 4; count of bases not matched to a gene: 9. The CDR3, as DNA: TGTGCCAGCAGTACCTACAGGGGGAGGTTCACTGAAGCTTTCTTT. Its translation: CASSTYRGRFTEAFF. The whole variable domain, remainder taken from reference TRBV28 and TRBJ1-1, is DVKVTQSSRYLVKRTGEKVFLECVQDMDHENMFWYRQDPGLGLRLIYFSYDVKMKEKGDIPEGYSVSREKKERFSLILESASTNQTSMYLCASSTYRGRFTEAFFGQGTRLTVV.

The V and J genes are TRBV6-6 and TRBJ1-3, with D perhaps matching TRBD1 (5 bases). This CDR3 has 16 residues. Germline values: CDR1 MNHNY, CDR2 SVGAGI (reference sequence). The germline V and J ends were trimmed by 5 bases and 0 bases, with 14 bases remaining between them. This chain's CDR3 is CASSPGPGSSGNTIYF. DNA of the CDR3: TGTGCCAGCAGTCCGGGTCCAGGGAGCTCTGGAAACACCATATATTTT.